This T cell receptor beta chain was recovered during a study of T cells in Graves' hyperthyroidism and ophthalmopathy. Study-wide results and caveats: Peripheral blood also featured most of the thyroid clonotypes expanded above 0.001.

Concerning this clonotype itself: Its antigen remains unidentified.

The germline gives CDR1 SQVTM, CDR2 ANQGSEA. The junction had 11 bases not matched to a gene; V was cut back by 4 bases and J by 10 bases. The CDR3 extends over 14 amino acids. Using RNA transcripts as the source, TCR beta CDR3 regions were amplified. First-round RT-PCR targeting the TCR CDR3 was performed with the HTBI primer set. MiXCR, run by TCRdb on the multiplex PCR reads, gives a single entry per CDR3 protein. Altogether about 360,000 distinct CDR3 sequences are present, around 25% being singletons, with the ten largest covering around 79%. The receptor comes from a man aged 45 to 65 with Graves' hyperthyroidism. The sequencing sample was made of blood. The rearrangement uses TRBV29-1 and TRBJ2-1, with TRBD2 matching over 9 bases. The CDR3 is CSVAIVAGEGEQFF. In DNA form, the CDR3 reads TGCAGCGTTGCGATAGTAGCGGGAGAAGGAGAGCAGTTCTTC.